Listed here is a single T cell receptor beta chain. Measured with immunoSEQ multiplex PCR; TCRdb has only the in-frame clones, and not every one. Its listing shows approximately 190,000 clones. Trimming removed 4 bases at V and 0 bases at J, with 25 bases between. Germline V gene data show CDR1 as SQVTM and CDR2 as ANQGSEA. CDR3 length: 18 amino acids. This sample stems from a study of control samples from healthy donors and cancer patients. The sequence came from a woman aged 30 to 39 in good health. The sample comprised blood. This chain links TRBV29-1 with TRBJ2-7; tentatively, D is TRBD2 (6 bases). The chain's CDR3 is CSVGGQGGIRWTSYEQYF. DNA for the CDR3: TGCAGCGTTGGTGGGCAGGGAGGAATCCGGTGGACCTCCTACGAGCAGTACTTC.